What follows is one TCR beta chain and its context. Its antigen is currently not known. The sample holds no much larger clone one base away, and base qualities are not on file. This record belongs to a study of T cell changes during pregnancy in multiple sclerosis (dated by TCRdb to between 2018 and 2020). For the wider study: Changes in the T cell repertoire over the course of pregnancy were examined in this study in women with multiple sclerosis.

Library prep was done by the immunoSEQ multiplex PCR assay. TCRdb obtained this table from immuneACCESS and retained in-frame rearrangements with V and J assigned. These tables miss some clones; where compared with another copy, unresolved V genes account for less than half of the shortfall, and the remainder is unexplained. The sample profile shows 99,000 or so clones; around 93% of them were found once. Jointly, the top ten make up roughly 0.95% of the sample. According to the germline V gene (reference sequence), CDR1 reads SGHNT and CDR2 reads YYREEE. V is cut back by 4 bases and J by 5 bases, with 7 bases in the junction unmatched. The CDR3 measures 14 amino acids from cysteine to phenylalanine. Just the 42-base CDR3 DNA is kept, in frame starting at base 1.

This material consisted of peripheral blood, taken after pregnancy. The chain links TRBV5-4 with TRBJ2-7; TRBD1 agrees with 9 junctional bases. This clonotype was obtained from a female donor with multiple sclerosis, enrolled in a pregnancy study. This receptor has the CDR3 CASSVPGQGHEQYF. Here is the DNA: TGTGCCAGCAGCGTCCCGGGACAGGGCCACGAGCAGTACTTC.